This T cell receptor beta chain came from a study of post-analysis software for immune sequencing data. Concerning this clonotype: Antigen: not known.

Study findings and constraints: Controls significantly exceeded multiple sclerosis patients in normalized Chao1 diversity. Patients had higher frequencies than controls of five or six TRBV segments, including TRBV5-6, TRBV5-1 and TRBV20-1.

Unique molecular identifiers were carried by the TCR beta cDNA libraries. TCRdb reprocessed the PCR reads with MiXCR, giving one entry per CDR3 protein. The sample includes 600,000 to 700,000 distinct CDR3 sequences, 55% to 60% of them seen just once. CDR1 and CDR2 from the germline V gene are SGDLS and YYNGEE. CDR3 length: 12 residues. V was cut by 0 bases and J by 7 bases, with 7 bases left in between. The sequenced sample consisted of blood. The sequence derives from a girl between 2 and 10 years old with multiple sclerosis. The rearrangement links TRBV9 to TRBJ1-2; perhaps TRBD1 as D (6 bases). The CDR3 region is CASSVDRAGYTF. DNA for the CDR3: TGTGCCAGCAGCGTAGACAGGGCTGGCTACACCTTC.